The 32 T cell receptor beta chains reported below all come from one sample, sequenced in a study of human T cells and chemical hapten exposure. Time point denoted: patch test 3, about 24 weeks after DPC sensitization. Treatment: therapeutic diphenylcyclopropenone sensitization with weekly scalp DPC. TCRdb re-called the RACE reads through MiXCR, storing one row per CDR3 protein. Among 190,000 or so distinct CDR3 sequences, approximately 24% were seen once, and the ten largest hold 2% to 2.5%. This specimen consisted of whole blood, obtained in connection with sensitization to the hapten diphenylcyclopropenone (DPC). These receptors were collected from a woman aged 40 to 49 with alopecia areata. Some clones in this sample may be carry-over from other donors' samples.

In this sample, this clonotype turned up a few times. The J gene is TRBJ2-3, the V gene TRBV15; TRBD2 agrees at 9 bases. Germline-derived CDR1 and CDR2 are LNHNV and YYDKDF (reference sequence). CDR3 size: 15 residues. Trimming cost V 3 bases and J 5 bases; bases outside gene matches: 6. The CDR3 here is CATSSLAGDRDTQYF. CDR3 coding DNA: TGTGCCACCAGCAGCTTAGCGGGAGACCGAGATACGCAGTATTTT.

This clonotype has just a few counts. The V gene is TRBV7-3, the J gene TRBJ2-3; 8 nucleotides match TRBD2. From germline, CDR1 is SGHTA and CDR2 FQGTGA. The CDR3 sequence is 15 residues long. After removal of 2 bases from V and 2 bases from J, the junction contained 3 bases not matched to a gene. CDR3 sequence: CASSLFSGNTDTQYF. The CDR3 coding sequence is TGTGCCAGCAGCTTATTTAGCGGGAACACAGATACGCAGTATTTT.

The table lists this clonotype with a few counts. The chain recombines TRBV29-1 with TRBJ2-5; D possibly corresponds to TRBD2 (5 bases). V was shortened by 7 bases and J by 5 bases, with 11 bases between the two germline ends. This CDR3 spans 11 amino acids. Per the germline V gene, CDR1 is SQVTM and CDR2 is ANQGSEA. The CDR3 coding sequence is TGCAGCGGCTGGCGGAGGGAGACCCAGTACTTC. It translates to CSGWRRETQYF.

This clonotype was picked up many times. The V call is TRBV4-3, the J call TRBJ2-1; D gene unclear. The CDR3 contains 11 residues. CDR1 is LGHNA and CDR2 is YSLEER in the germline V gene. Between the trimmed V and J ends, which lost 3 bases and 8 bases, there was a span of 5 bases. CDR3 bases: TGCGCCAGCAGCCAGGGTTATGAGCAGTTCTTC. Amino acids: CASSQGYEQFF.

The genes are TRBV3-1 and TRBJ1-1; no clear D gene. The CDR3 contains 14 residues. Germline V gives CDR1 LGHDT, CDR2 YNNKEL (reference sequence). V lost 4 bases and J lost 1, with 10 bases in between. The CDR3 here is CASSPWAENTEAFF. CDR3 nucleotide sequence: TGTGCCAGCAGCCCCTGGGCCGAGAACACTGAAGCTTTCTTT.

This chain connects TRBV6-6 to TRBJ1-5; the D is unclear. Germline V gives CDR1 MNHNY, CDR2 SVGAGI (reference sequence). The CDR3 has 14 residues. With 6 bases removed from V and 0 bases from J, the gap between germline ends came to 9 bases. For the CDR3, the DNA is TGTGCCAGCAGAGAGCGGGGTAGCAATCAGCCCCAGCATTTT. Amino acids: CASRERGSNQPQHF.

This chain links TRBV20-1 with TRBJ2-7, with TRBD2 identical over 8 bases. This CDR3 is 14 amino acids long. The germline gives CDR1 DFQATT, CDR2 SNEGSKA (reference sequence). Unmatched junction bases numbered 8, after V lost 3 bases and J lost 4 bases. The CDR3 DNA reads TGCAGTGCTAGTAAAGACGGGAGGGCATACGAGCAGTACTTC. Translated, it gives CSASKDGRAYEQYF.

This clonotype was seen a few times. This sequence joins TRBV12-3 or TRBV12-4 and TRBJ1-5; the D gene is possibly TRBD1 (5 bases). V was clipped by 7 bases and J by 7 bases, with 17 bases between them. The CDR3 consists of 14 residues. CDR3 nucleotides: TGTGCCAGCACCCTTTGGGAAGGGGACCAGCCCCAGCATTTT. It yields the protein CASTLWEGDQPQHF.

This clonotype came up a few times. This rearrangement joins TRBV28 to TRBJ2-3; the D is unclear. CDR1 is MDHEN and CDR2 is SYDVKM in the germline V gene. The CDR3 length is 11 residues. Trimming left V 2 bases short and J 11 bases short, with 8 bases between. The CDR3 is CASSLGSRQYF. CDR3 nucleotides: TGTGCCAGCAGTTTAGGGTCCAGGCAGTATTTT.

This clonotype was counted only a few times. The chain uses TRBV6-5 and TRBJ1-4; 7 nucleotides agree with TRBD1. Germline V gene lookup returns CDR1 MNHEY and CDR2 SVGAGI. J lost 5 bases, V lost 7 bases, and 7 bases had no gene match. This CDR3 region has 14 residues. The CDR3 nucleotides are TGTGCCAGCAAGGGGGCCGGGGGCAATGAAAAACTGTTTTTT. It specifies CASKGAGGNEKLFF.

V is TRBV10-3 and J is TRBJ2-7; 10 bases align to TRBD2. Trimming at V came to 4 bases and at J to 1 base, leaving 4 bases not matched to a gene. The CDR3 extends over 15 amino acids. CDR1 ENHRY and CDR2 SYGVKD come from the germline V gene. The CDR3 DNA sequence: TGTGCCATCAGTGGTGGGACTAGCGAGTCCTACGAGCAGTACTTC. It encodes CAISGGTSESYEQYF.

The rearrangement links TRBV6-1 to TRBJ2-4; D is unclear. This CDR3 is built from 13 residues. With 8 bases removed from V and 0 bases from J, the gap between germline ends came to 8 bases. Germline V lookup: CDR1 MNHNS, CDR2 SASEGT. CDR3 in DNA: TGTGCCAGCGTGTCTGTAGCCAAAAACATTCAGTACTTC. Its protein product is CASVSVAKNIQYF.

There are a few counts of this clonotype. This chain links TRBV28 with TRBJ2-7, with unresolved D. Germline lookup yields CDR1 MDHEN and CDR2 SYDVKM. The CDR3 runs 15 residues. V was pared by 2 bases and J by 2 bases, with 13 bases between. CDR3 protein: CASSLGPPETYEQYF. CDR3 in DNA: TGTGCCAGCAGTTTAGGTCCCCCAGAGACCTACGAGCAGTACTTC.

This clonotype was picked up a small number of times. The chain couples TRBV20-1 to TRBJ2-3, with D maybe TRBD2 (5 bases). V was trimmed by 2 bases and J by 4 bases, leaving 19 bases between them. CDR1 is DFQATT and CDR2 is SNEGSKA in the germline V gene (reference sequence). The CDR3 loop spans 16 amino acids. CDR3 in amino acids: CSARPPGRGRPDTQYF. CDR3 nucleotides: TGCAGTGCTAGACCCCCGGGGAGAGGGCGCCCAGATACGCAGTATTTT.

The CDR3 bases are TGCGCCAGCAGCCCCCCGGAGAGCGGAGCCTACGAGCAGTACTTC. It translates to CASSPPESGAYEQYF. The V gene is TRBV5-1, the J gene TRBJ2-7; TRBD2 might be the D (5 bases). The CDR3 sequence is 15 residues long. Trimming shortened V by 4 bases and J by 2 bases, and 16 bases separated the two germline ends. The germline V gene encodes CDR1 SGHRS and CDR2 YFSETQ.

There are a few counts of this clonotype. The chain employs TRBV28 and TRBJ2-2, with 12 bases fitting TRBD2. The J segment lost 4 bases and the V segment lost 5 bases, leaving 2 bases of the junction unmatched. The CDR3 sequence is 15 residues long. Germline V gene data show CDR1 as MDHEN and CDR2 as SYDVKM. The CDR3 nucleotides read TGTGCCAGCAGTCCTAGCGGGAGGGGCACCGGGGAGCTGTTTTTT. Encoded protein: CASSPSGRGTGELFF.

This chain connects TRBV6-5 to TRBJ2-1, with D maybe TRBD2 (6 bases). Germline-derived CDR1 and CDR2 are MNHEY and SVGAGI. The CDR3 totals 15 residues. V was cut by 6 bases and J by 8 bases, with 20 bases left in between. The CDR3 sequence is CASSTMKLGRHEQFF. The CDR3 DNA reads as TGTGCCAGCAGCACAATGAAATTGGGGAGGCATGAGCAGTTCTTC.

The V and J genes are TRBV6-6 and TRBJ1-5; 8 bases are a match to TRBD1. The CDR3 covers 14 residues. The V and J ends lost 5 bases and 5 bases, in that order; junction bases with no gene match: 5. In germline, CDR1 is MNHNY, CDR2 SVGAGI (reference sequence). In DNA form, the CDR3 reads TGTGCCAGCAGTGTTCAGGGGGCTGATCAGCCCCAGCATTTT. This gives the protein CASSVQGADQPQHF.

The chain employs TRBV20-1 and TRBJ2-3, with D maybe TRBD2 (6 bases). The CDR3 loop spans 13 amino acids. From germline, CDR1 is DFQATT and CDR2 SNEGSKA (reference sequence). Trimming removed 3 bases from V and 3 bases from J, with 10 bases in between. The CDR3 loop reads CSASAGRTDTQYF. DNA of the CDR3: TGCAGTGCTAGCGCAGGGAGGACAGATACGCAGTATTTT.

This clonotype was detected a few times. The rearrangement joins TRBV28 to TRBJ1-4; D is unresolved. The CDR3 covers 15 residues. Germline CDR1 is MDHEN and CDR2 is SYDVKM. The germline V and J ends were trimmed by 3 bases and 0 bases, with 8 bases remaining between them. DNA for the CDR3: TGTGCCAGCAGTTTGGGCCAGGCAACTAATGAAAAACTGTTTTTT. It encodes CASSLGQATNEKLFF.

CDR3 amino acids: CASSGVDRANYEQYF. CDR3 bases: TGCGCCAGCAGCGGAGTGGACAGGGCAAACTACGAGCAGTACTTC. The V and J genes are TRBV5-1 and TRBJ2-7; 8 bases are shared with TRBD1. The V and J ends lost 4 bases and 3 bases, in that order; junction bases with no gene match: 9. Germline V gives CDR1 SGHRS, CDR2 YFSETQ. The CDR3 extends over 15 amino acids. The full variable domain, with the rest looked up from reference TRBV5-1 and TRBJ2-7, is KAGVTQTPRYLIKTRGQQVTLSCSPISGHRSVSWYQQTPGQGLQFLFEYFSETQRNKGNFPGRFSGRQFSNSRSEMNVSTLELGDSALYLCASSGVDRANYEQYFGPGTRLTVT.

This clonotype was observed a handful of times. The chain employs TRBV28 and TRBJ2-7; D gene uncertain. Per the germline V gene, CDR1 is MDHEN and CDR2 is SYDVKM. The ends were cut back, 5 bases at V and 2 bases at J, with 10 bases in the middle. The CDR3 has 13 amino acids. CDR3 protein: CASSTTRTYEQYF. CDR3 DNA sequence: TGTGCCAGCAGTACTACACGGACCTACGAGCAGTACTTC.

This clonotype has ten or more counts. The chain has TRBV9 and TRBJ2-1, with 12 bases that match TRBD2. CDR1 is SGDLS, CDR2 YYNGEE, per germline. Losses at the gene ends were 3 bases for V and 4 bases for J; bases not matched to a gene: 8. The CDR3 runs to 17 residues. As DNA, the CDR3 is TGTGCCAGCAGCGGATCTAGCGGGAGGGTTACTTACAATGAGCAGTTCTTC. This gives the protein CASSGSSGRVTYNEQFF.

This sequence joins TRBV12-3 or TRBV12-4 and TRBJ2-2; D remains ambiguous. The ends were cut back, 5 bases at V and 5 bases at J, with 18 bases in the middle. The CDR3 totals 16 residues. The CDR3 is CASSLPNRAITGELFF. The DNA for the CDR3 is TGTGCCAGCAGTCTCCCAAACCGGGCGATAACCGGGGAGCTGTTTTTT.

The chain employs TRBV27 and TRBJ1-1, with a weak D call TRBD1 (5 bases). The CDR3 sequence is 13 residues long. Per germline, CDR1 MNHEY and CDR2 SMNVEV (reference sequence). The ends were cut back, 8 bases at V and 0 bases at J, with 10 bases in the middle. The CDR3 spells CASRGDLNTEAFF. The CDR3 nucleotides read TGTGCCAGCCGGGGGGATTTGAACACTGAAGCTTTCTTT.

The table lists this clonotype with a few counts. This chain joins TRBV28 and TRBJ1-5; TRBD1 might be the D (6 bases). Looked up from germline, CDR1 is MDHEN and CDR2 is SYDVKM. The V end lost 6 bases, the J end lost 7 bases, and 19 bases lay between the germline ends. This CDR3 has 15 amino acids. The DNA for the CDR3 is TGTGCCAGCAGCTTACAGGGAATACGGAAGCAGCCCCAGCATTTT. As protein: CASSLQGIRKQPQHF.

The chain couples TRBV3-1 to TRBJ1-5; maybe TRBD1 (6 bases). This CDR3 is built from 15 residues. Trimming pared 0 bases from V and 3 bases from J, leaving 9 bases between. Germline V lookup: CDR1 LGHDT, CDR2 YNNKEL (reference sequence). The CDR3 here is CASSQETGPNQPQHF. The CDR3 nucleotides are TGTGCCAGCAGCCAAGAAACAGGGCCCAATCAGCCCCAGCATTTT.

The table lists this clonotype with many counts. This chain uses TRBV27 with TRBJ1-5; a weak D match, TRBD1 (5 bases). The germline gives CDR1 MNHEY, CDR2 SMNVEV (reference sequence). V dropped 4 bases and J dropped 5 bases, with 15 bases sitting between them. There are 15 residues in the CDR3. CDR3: CASSYRAGTDQPQHF. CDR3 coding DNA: TGTGCCAGCAGTTATAGGGCGGGGACTGATCAGCCCCAGCATTTT.

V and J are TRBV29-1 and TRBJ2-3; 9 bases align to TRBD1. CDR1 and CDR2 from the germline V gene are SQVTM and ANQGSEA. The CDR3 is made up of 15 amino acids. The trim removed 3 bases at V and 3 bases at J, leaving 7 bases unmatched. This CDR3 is CSVEPPDRGTDTQYF. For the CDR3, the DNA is TGCAGCGTTGAGCCTCCGGACAGGGGTACAGATACGCAGTATTTT.

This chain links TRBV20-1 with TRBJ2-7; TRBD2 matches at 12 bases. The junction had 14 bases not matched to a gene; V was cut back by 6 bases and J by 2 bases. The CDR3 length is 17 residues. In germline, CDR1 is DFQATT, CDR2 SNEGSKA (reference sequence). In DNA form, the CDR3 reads TGCAGTGCGAGCGGGCTAGCGGGAGGGCCTAGGACCTACGAGCAGTACTTC. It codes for CSASGLAGGPRTYEQYF.

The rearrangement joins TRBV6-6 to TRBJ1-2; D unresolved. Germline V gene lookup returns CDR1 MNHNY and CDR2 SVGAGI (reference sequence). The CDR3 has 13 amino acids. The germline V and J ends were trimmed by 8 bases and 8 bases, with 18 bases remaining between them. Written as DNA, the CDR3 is TGTGCCAGCTCCGAAGGATGGAATGGGGGCTACACCTTC. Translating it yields CASSEGWNGGYTF.

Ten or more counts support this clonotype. The CDR3 bases are TGCAGTGTGGCGAGCGAATACAATGAGCAGTTCTTC. Its translation: CSVASEYNEQFF. The V gene is TRBV20-1, the J gene TRBJ2-1; unclear D gene. The CDR3 has 12 residues. Germline V lookup: CDR1 DFQATT, CDR2 SNEGSKA (reference sequence). V was cut by 7 bases and J by 4 bases, with 11 bases left in between.